This entry describes one T cell receptor beta chain. This sample is drawn from a study of blood T cell repertoires in COVID-19. Background on the study: COVID-19 samples, acute and convalescent, were from the United States, Italy and Spain. From T cells, B-cell-depleted T cells, or PBMCs came the material, which was cDNA or gDNA.

V was cut by 7 bases and J by 7 bases, with 8 bases left in between. The CDR3 length is 12 residues. Germline CDR1 and CDR2: MDHEN and SYDVKM. In the original workflow: Amplification with reference gene primers provided the estimates of nucleated cell counts. Repertoires were generated with immunoSEQ multiplex PCR, while TCRdb's copy carries only in-frame clones and drops some. V, J and clone size are taken as reported in that table, and D and trimming were inferred from the DNA itself. The sample holds about 100,000 clones, roughly nine tenths seen once. Sequences were obtained from peripheral blood. The J gene is TRBJ1-6, the V gene TRBV28, with D perhaps matching TRBD1 (5 bases). The clonotype comes from a man between 50 and 59 years old with acute or convalescent COVID-19. CDR3 loop: CASKAGNSPLHF. CDR3 bases: TGTGCCAGCAAGGCAGGGAATTCACCCCTCCACTTT.